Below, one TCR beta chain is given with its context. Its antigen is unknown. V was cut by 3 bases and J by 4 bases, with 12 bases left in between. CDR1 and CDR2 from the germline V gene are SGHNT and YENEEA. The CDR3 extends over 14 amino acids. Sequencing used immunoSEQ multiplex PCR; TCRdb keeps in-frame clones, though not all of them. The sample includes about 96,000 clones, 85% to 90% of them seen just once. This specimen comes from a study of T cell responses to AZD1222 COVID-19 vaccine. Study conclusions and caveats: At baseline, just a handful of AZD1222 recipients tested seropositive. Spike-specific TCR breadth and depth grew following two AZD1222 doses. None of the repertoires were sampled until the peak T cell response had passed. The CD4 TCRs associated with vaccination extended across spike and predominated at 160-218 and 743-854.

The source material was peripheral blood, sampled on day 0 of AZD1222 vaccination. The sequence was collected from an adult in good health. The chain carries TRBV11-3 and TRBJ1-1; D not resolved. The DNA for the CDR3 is TGTGCCAGCAGCTTTCAAGGGATGGGCACTGAAGCTTTCTTT. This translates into CASSFQGMGTEAFF.